This record looks at one T cell receptor (beta chain) sequence and its context. This receptor's antigen is unknown. Per-nucleotide qualities are absent, and no much larger clonotype sits a single base away. The QIAGEN blood and tissue kit was used to extract genomic DNA from sorted cells, and the DNA was quantified on a NanoDrop 1000. Deep sequencing and quantification of TCR alpha and beta chains were performed on the immunoSEQ platform by multiplex PCR of genomic DNA. Per the authors' processing: IMGT gene and region definitions were used to annotate TCR sequences. As a stand-in for the preselection repertoire, out-of-frame rearrangements were used and set against in-frame clonotypes. The iCHAO1 estimator supplied with the immunoSEQ platform was used to estimate repertoire size. Clonal inequality was measured with a Gini index on in-frame amino acid clonotypes, based on the Lorenz curve. The intersect function of the R package tcR was used to count shared clonotypes, and the Jaccard index was used to score similarity. V, J and V-J usage frequencies went into a principal component analysis run with the R prcomp function, with no normalization applied. TCRdb carries this immuneACCESS record with in-frame sequences only. Its versions omit some clonotypes, under half of them owing to an unresolved V gene in the studies checked, with the rest unexplained. That table furnishes V, J and clone size, whereas the DNA furnished D and trimming. Across this sample there are some 80,000 clones, with about nine tenths seen only once. In total, the top ten clones hold roughly 0.16% of the sample.

This entry comes from a study of human versus mouse CDR3 diversity and MHC coevolution (dated by TCRdb to 2017 to 2019). In terms of the full investigation: The immunoSEQ assay was reported to detect one in 200,000 T cells and to minimize amplification bias from multiplex PCR. Across mouse and human samples, the number of valid reads per sample ranged from about 0.6 x 10^7 to 1.8 x 10^7. Human naive CD4 T cell repertoires served as a reference for TCR selection on multiple MHC II alleles, compared against human-TCR-locus transgenic mice with single MHC II. Three healthy volunteer blood donors were included in the human cohort, with one aged 30 to 40, one aged 40 to 49 and one aged 60 to 70 at collection. General findings and caveats noted by the study authors: According to iCHAO1 estimates, humans had the largest TCR beta repertoire, 1.5 million to 2 million clonotypes, which was attributed likely to selection by multiple MHC II molecules. Among all the groups compared, the lowest clonal inequality scores came from most of the three human donors. On average, humans had more CDR3 deletions and insertions than mice, indicating greater exonuclease and TdT activity. Repertoire diversity was not considered directly comparable between humans and mice because human T cells were selected on over 5 MHC II alleles.

Fluorescence-activated cell sorting was used to pull naive CD4 T cells, meaning cells that were CD45RO-negative and CD62L-positive, out of the PBMCs. Around 50 ml of fresh peripheral blood was drawn per donor, and PBMCs were isolated by Ficoll density centrifugation. Cell sorting was carried out on a FACSAria III instrument, and a purity above 95% was achieved for all samples. The CDR3 contains 15 residues, cysteine and phenylalanine counted. Of all the DNA, just the CDR3 is kept, 45 bases in frame from base 1. Cut back by 0 bases and 2 bases, the V and J ends lie 8 bases apart. CDR1 and CDR2, looked up from the germline V gene, are KGHSH and LQKENI.

The sequence links TRBV18 to TRBJ2-4, with an unclear D gene assignment. The sequenced material came from naive CD4+ T cells from blood. The cell subset or site label corresponds to: CD45RO-negative CD62L-positive naive CD4 T cells. This clonotype was sampled from a person aged 30 to 69 in good health. The CDR3 protein sequence reads: CASSPPVYTKNIQYF. The sequenced DNA: TGTGCCAGCTCACCACCGGTATACACCAAAAACATTCAGTACTTC.